This T cell receptor beta chain was recovered during a study of glioma-infiltrating T cells after dendritic cell vaccination (dated by TCRdb to 2016 to 2018). The study in broad terms: The cohort comprised approximately 15 glioblastoma patients from Phase I and II dendritic cell vaccination trials, 9 newly diagnosed and 6 with recurrent disease. Survival after dendritic cell vaccination was correlated with TCR sequencing metrics, including TIL content and tumor-blood repertoire overlap. Patients received three intradermal dendritic cell vaccine injections at biweekly intervals in the arm below the axilla. In glioblastoma patients vaccinated with dendritic cells, deep sequencing of TCR beta CDR3 regions served to measure tumor-infiltrating lymphocyte content and to compare repertoires between tumor and blood. The vaccine was prepared from monocyte-derived dendritic cells that were cultured for around 7 days with IL-4 and GM-CSF and then pulsed overnight with autologous tumor lysate. Autologous tumor lysate-pulsed dendritic cell vaccination was administered to the patients between the early 2000s and the early 2010s.

V ends up 7 bases short and J 2 bases short, with an unmatched junction base count of 6. The cysteine opens and the phenylalanine closes a CDR3 of 14 amino acids. Only the CDR3 portion is preserved as DNA: 42 bases, with reading frame beginning at the first base. From a lookup of the germline V gene, CDR1 and CDR2 are SGHRS and YFSETQ. What the work shows at the level of the full study, not this receptor alone: No direct relationship between TCR clonality and survival was found, suggesting that a diverse polyclonal response may matter. The three-group TCR overlap response model was characterized as speculative, and prospective validation of the model was stated to be required. After dendritic cell vaccination, a higher estimated pretreatment TIL content predicted longer time to progression and overall survival. The cohort was small and heterogeneous, with few patients having full blood and tumor sets and even fewer initial-recurrent tumor pairs.

Per the publication, the time point label means: after dendritic cell vaccination, including at tumor progression/relapse. Patients were selected on the basis of adequate residual fresh-frozen tumor tissue and more than two years of available survival data. An isocitrate dehydrogenase mutation was not carried by any of the glioblastoma patients, although molecular status was otherwise variable. PBMC were collected before vaccination, two weeks after the third vaccination, and at tumor progression when it occurred. The Qiagen DNeasy Blood extraction Kit was used for extraction of genomic DNA. Using the immunoSEQ assay, TCRB CDR3 regions were amplified from approximately 2.1 micrograms of genomic DNA, or from all available DNA when less than that was on hand. Multiplex PCR used 60 forward primers for TCR V beta segments and 13 reverse primers for J beta segments. To estimate the number of reads per starting template, synthetic control templates were added to each sample at limiting dilution. Reads of 87 bp were generated by sequencing on the Illumina HiSeq System. The authors' analysis ran thus. To remove PCR and sequencing errors, closely related sequences were merged with a nearest neighbor algorithm. TCR overlap was measured as the percentage of unique tumor TCR beta sequences that were also present in the peripheral blood of the same patient. TCRdb retrieved this table from immuneACCESS and kept in-frame rearrangements only. Not all clones are present; in checked studies, unresolved V genes account for under half, and no reason is known for the remainder. V, J and clone size are taken as reported in that table, and D and trimming were inferred from the DNA itself. Present in this sample are 75,000 to 95,000 clones, around 87% of which were seen just once. The ten largest account for more than 2% of the sample.

Points on this clone: Its recognized antigen is unknown. No base quality information exists; no much larger clone differs at one position.

The rearranged chain carries TRBV5-1 and TRBJ2-3, and TRBD2 aligns with 8 junction nucleotides. The TCR originated in a human donor with glioblastoma. Sequencing used blood, obtained after dendritic cell vaccination. The CDR3 in this case is CASSRGGFTDTQYF. The nucleotides read TGCGCCAGCTCCCGGGGGGGCTTCACAGATACGCAGTATTTT.